One and the same sample provided the 18 T cell receptor beta chains below, sequenced in a study of human T cells and chemical hapten exposure. The sample's time point: pre-sensitization, week 0. Treatment of the sample: therapeutic diphenylcyclopropenone sensitization with weekly scalp DPC. TCRdb re-analysed the RACE reads in MiXCR, keeping a single row per CDR3 protein. The sample has a few hundred thousand distinct CDR3 sequences; approximately 5.8% are singletons. Sequencing used whole blood, obtained in connection with sensitization to the hapten diphenylcyclopropenone (DPC). These receptors were obtained from a woman aged 18-29 years with alopecia areata. Some clones in this sample may be carry-over from other donors' samples.

In its sample, this clonotype was seen a few times. The rearrangement uses TRBV6-5 and TRBJ1-2; no reliable D call. V was cut by 2 bases and J by 5 bases, with 6 bases left in between. The CDR3 contains 12 residues. Germline V gene lookup returns CDR1 MNHEY and CDR2 SVGAGI. The CDR3 reads CASSYKGYGYTF. CDR3 sequence (DNA): TGTGCCAGCAGTTACAAAGGATATGGCTACACCTTC.

The chain has TRBV7-8 and TRBJ1-3; D is unresolved. V lost 5 bases to trimming and J lost 6 bases, with 5 bases between them. The CDR3 length is 11 residues. Germline V CDR1 and CDR2: SGHVS, FQNEAQ. The CDR3 loop reads CASSLINTIYF. The CDR3 DNA sequence: TGTGCCAGCAGCCTGATAAACACCATATATTTT.

The chain has TRBV10-3 and TRBJ1-2; 7 bases fit TRBD1. From germline, CDR1 is ENHRY and CDR2 SYGVKD. The CDR3 spans 14 residues. J gave up 1 base and V 10 bases, and 9 bases lay outside the gene matches. This CDR3 is CATNFGQDNYGYTF. In DNA, the CDR3 is TGTGCCACCAACTTTGGACAGGATAACTATGGCTACACCTTC.

The chain combines TRBV7-9 with TRBJ1-5; no definite D call. The CDR3 has 14 amino acids. V lost 1 base and J 7 bases, leaving 11 bases between the germline ends. Germline CDR1 and CDR2: SEHNR and FQNEAQ (reference sequence). The CDR3 coding sequence is TGTGCCAGCAGCTTAGGGTCAGTGGGCCAGCCCCAGCATTTT. This gives the protein CASSLGSVGQPQHF. Drawing the rest from reference TRBV7-9 and TRBJ1-5, the complete variable domain is DTGVSQNPRHKITKRGQNVTFRCDPISEHNRLYWYRQTLGQGPEFLTYFQNEAQLEKSRLLSDRFSAERPKGSFSTLEIQRTEQGDSAMYLCASSLGSVGQPQHFGDGTRLSIL.

The J gene is TRBJ1-6, the V gene TRBV6-5; no definite D call. The CDR3 contains 16 residues. V gave up 5 bases and J gave up 2 bases, with 13 bases separating them. The germline V gene has CDR1 MNHEY and CDR2 SVGAGI. The CDR3 loop reads CASSMDSSPYNSPLHF. The CDR3 DNA reads TGTGCCAGCAGTATGGACTCAAGCCCCTATAATTCACCCCTCCACTTT.

This clonotype was seen at least ten times. This rearrangement joins TRBV20-1 to TRBJ1-1, with 8 bases fitting TRBD1. Trimming cost V 7 bases and J 6 bases; bases outside gene matches: 7. This CDR3 is built from 12 residues. Per germline, CDR1 DFQATT and CDR2 SNEGSKA (reference sequence). CDR3 in DNA: TGCAGTGTGGGGCAGGGGGCCCCTGAAGCTTTCTTT. This sequence encodes CSVGQGAPEAFF.

This clonotype was seen at least ten times. The rearrangement uses TRBV7-8 and TRBJ1-2, with 8 bases aligning to TRBD1. The V gene's germline CDR1 is SGHVS and CDR2 FQNEAQ. Unmatched junction bases numbered 3, after V lost 1 base and J lost 5 bases. The CDR3 sequence is 14 residues long. Here the CDR3 reads CASSLGQGAYGYTF. The CDR3 DNA sequence: TGTGCCAGCAGCTTAGGGCAGGGGGCATATGGCTACACCTTC.

This clonotype was picked up many times. The rearrangement links TRBV27 to TRBJ1-2, with D perhaps matching TRBD1 (6 bases). V lost 5 bases and J lost 5, with 18 bases in between. This CDR3 is 15 amino acids long. Per the germline V gene, CDR1 is MNHEY and CDR2 is SMNVEV (reference sequence). The CDR3 here is CASSPRTTGLYGYTF. CDR3 nucleotides: TGTGCCAGCAGTCCCCGCACGACAGGATTATATGGCTACACCTTC.

This clonotype occurred many times. The chain joins TRBV5-5 to TRBJ1-4, with unresolved D. CDR3 length: 15 amino acids. CDR1 and CDR2 from the germline V gene are SGHKS and YYEKEE (reference sequence). The V and J ends lost 4 bases and 0 bases respectively, with 10 bases between them. As DNA, the CDR3 is TGTGCCAGCAGCCAGACGTGGGCAACTAATGAAAAACTGTTTTTT. Translated, it gives CASSQTWATNEKLFF.

The V call is TRBV2, the J call TRBJ2-6; D is perhaps TRBD1 (6 bases). Per germline, CDR1 SNHLY and CDR2 FYNNEI. V dropped 7 bases and J dropped 2 bases, with 12 bases sitting between them. The CDR3 runs 15 residues. CDR3 region: CASTLNRAGANVLTF. The CDR3 DNA sequence: TGTGCCAGCACCCTCAACAGGGCTGGGGCCAACGTCCTGACTTTC.

Many counts were recorded for this clonotype. The chain carries TRBV2 and TRBJ1-1; unclear D gene. Trimming cost V 9 bases and J 5 bases, with 10 bases left between them. The CDR3 loop spans 11 amino acids. CDR1 and CDR2 (germline): SNHLY, FYNNEI. The chain's CDR3 is CARGLGTEAFF. CDR3 bases: TGTGCCAGAGGACTGGGGACTGAAGCTTTCTTT.

This clonotype was observed a handful of times. This rearrangement joins TRBV3-1 to TRBJ2-1; D might be TRBD1 (5 bases). CDR3 length equals 15 residues. CDR1 and CDR2 (germline): LGHDT, YNNKEL (reference sequence). V was clipped by 0 bases and J by 2 bases, with 8 bases between them. The CDR3 DNA reads TGTGCCAGCAGCCAAGATCTGACAGCCTACAATGAGCAGTTCTTC. This sequence encodes CASSQDLTAYNEQFF.

The chain joins TRBV27 to TRBJ1-2; D is uncertain. The CDR3 totals 14 residues. V was cut by 5 bases and J by 0 bases, with 10 bases left in between. The germline V gene has CDR1 MNHEY and CDR2 SMNVEV (reference sequence). The CDR3 reads CASSNGLANYGYTF. The CDR3 DNA sequence: TGTGCCAGCAGTAACGGACTAGCTAACTATGGCTACACCTTC.

V and J are TRBV20-1 and TRBJ2-1; TRBD2 matches at 8 bases. The CDR3 loop spans 15 amino acids. Trimming took 3 bases from V and 5 from J; bases not matched to a gene: 9. Germline lookup yields CDR1 DFQATT and CDR2 SNEGSKA (reference sequence). This CDR3 reads CSASPSAGENNEQFF. The CDR3, as DNA: TGCAGTGCTAGCCCGTCAGCGGGGGAGAACAATGAGCAGTTCTTC.

In this sample, this clonotype turned up many times. The junction does not match germline at one end; this may be a read error. CDR3 nucleotides: TGCAGTGCTCCCCTTGCTAGCGGGGGCACTGATACGCAGTATTTT. Translated, it gives CSAPLASGGTDTQYF. The V gene is TRBV20-1, the J gene TRBJ2-3; 10 nucleotides match TRBD2. Germline lookup yields CDR1 DFQATT and CDR2 SNEGSKA (reference sequence). The CDR3 is 15 amino acids.

The V gene is TRBV6-5, the J gene TRBJ1-4; unclear D gene. This CDR3 contains 21 residues. Looked up from germline, CDR1 is MNHEY and CDR2 is SVGAGI. Trimming removed 1 base at V and 4 bases at J, with 28 bases between. The CDR3 is CASSYLKGCVVQARLNEKLFF. CDR3 nucleotides: TGTGCCAGCAGTTACTTAAAAGGGTGCGTTGTTCAAGCGAGACTTAATGAAAAACTGTTTTTT.

This clonotype was seen ten or more times. This chain connects TRBV27 to TRBJ1-5; D may be TRBD1 (6 bases). The CDR3 consists of 14 residues. Trimming stripped 6 bases from V and 0 bases from J, with 9 bases between. Germline CDR1 is MNHEY and CDR2 is SMNVEV (reference sequence). CDR3 nucleotide sequence: TGTGCCAGCAGACAGGGTTATAGCAATCAGCCCCAGCATTTT. Translation gives CASRQGYSNQPQHF.

In its sample, this clonotype was seen many times. This chain joins TRBV20-1 and TRBJ2-3, with 9 bases matching TRBD2. The CDR3 consists of 15 residues. The ends lost 1 base at V and 2 bases at J; junction bases unmatched: 4. From germline, CDR1 is DFQATT and CDR2 SNEGSKA (reference sequence). This chain's CDR3 is CSARVGGGDTDTQYF. Here the CDR3 DNA reads TGCAGTGCTAGAGTAGGCGGGGGGGACACAGATACGCAGTATTTT.